This TCR beta chain stems from a study of T cell changes during pregnancy in multiple sclerosis. Sequenced by immunoSEQ multiplex PCR; TCRdb stores in-frame clones only, minus some. The table lists over 50,000 clones, 70% to 90% of them singletons. Germline V gene data show CDR1 as MDHEN and CDR2 as SYDVKM. This CDR3 region has 15 residues. Germline trimming cut 4 bases from V and 8 bases from J; bases unmatched to any gene: 10. The receptor comes from a female donor with multiple sclerosis, enrolled in a pregnancy study. Sample: peripheral blood, taken in the first trimester of pregnancy. The chain uses TRBV28 and TRBJ1-2; 10 bases line up with TRBD1. CDR3 protein: CASSSIGTGVWGYTF. As DNA, the CDR3 is TGTGCCAGCAGTTCTATTGGGACAGGGGTATGGGGCTACACCTTC.